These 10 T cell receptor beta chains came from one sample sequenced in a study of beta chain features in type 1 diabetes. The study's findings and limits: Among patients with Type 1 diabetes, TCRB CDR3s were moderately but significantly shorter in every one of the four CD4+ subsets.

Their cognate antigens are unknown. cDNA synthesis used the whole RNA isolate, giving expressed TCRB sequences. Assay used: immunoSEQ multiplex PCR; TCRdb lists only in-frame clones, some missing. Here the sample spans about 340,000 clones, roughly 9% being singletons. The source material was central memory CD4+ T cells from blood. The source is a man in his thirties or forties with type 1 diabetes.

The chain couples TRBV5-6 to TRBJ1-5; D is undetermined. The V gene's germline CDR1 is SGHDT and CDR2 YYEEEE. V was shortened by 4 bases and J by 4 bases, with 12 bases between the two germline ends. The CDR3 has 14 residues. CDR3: CASSLGRGNQPQHF. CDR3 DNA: TGTGCCAGCAGCCTGGGCCGGGGAAATCAGCCCCAGCATTTT.

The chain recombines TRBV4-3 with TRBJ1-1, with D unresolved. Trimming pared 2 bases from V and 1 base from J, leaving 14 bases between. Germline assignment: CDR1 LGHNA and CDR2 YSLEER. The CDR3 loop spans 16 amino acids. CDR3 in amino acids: CASSQSGNQWNTEAFF. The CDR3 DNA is TGCGCCAGCAGCCAATCGGGTAATCAGTGGAACACTGAAGCTTTCTTT.

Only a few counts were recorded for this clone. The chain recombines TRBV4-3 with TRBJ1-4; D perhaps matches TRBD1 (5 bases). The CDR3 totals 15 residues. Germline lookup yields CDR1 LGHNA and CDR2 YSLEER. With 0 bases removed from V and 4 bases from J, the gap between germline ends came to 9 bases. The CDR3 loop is CASSQDAGHNEKLFF. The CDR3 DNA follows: TGCGCCAGCAGCCAAGATGCAGGGCATAATGAAAAACTGTTTTTT.

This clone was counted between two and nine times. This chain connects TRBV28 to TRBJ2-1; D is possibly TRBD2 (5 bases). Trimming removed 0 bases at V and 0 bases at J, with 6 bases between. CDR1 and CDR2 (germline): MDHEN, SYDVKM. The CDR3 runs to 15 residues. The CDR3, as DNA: TGTGCCAGCAGTTTATGGGGGAGCTCCTACAATGAGCAGTTCTTC. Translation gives CASSLWGSSYNEQFF.

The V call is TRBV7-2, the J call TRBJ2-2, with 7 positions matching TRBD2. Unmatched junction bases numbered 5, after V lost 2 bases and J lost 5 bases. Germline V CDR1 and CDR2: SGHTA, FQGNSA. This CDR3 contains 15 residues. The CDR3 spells CASSLTTGGTGELFF. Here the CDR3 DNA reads TGTGCCAGCAGCTTAACGACGGGGGGAACCGGGGAGCTGTTTTTT.

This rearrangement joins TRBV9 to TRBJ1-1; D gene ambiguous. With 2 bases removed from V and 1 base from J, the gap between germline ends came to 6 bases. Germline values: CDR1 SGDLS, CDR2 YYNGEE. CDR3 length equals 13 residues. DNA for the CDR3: TGTGCCAGCAGCGTCAAGCAGAACACTGAAGCTTTCTTT. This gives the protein CASSVKQNTEAFF.

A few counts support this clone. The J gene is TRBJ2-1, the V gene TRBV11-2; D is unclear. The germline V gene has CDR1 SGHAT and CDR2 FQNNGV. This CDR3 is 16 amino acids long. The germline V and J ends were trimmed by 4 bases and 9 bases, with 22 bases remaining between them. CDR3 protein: CASSSALLSTVGEQFF. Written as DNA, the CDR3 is TGTGCCAGCAGCTCAGCACTCCTCTCGACGGTTGGTGAGCAGTTCTTC.

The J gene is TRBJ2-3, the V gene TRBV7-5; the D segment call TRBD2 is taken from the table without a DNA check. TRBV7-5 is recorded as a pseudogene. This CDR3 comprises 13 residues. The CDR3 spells CASSPLGSDTQYF. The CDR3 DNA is TGTGCCAGCAGCCCCCTAGGTTCCGATACGCAGTATTTT.

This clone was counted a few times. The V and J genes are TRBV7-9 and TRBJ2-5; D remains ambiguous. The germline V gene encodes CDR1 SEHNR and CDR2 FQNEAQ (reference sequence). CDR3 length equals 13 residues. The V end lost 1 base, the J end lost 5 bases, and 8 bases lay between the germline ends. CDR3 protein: CASSLGQAETQYF. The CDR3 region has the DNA TGTGCCAGCAGCTTAGGGCAGGCGGAGACCCAGTACTTC.

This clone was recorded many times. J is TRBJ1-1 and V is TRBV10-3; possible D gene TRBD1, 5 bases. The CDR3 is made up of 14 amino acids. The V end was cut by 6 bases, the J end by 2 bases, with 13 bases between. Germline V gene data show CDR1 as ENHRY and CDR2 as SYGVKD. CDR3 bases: TGTGCCATCAGGGAATCACAGGTTAACACTGAAGCTTTCTTT. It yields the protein CAIRESQVNTEAFF.